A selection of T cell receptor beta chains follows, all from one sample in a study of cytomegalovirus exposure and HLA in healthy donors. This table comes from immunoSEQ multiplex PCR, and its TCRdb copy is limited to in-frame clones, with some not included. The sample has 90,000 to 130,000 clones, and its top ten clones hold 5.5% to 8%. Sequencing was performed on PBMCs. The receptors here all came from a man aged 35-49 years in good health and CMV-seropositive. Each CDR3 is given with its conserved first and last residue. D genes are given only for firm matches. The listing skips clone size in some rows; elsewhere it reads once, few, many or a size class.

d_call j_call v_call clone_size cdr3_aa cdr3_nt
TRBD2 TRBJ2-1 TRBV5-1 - CASSSSSGNSVGNEQFF TGCGCCAGCAGCTCCTCTAGCGGGAATTCTGTGGGGAATGAGCAGTTCTTC
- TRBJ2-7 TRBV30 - CAWRAGDEQYF TGTGCCTGGAGAGCAGGGGACGAGCAGTACTTC
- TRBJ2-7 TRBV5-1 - CASSSLEGSEQYF TGCGCCAGCAGCTCCCTAGAGGGATCCGAGCAGTACTTC
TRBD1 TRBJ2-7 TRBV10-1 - CASPLDRTGTGPYEQYF TGCGCCAGCCCTCTCGACCGTACAGGGACAGGGCCCTACGAGCAGTACTTC
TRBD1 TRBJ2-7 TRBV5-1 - CASSTGTGGSYEQYF TGCGCCAGCAGCACCGGGACAGGGGGGTCCTACGAGCAGTACTTC
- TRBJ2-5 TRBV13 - CASSKRRDSGRETQYF TGTGCCAGCAGCAAACGTCGGGACTCGGGACGGGAGACCCAGTACTTC
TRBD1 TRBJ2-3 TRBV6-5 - CASKPVGQGTDTQYF TGTGCCAGCAAACCAGTAGGACAGGGCACAGATACGCAGTATTTT
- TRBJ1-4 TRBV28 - CASSLGRATVW TGTGCCAGCAGTTTGGGCAGGGCCACCGTTTGG
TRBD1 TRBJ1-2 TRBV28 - CASSLGGGQGLIYGYTF TGTGCCAGCAGTTTAGGAGGGGGACAGGGCCTAATCTATGGCTACACCTTC
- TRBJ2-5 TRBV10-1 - CASSVDIQETQYF TGCGCCAGCAGCGTAGACATTCAAGAGACCCAGTACTTC
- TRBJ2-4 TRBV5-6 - CASSLPTMTGNLAKNIQYF TGTGCCAGCAGCTTACCGACCATGACGGGGAACCTAGCCAAAAACATTCAGTACTTC
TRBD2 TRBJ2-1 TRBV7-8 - CASSLLAGRNEQFF TGTGCCAGCAGCTTGCTAGCGGGAAGGAATGAGCAGTTCTTC
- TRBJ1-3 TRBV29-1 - CSVENSYTIYF TGCAGCGTTGAAAATTCATACACCATATATTTT
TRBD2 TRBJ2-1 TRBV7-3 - CASSPLAGVWNEQFF TGTGCCAGCAGCCCCCTAGCGGGAGTTTGGAATGAGCAGTTCTTC
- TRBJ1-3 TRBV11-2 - CASSLDHRGAGSGNTIYF TGTGCCAGCAGCTTAGACCACCGGGGGGCCGGCTCTGGAAACACCATATATTTT
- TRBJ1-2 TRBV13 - CASSPGVYGYTF TGTGCCAGCAGCCCAGGTGTTTATGGCTACACCTTC
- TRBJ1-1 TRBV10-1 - CASAQRLNTEAFF TGCGCCAGCGCACAAAGACTTAACACTGAAGCTTTCTTT
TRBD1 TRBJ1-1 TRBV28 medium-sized CASSLRGQGRIEAFF TGTGCCAGCAGTTTAAGGGGGCAGGGGCGGATTGAGGCTTTCTTT
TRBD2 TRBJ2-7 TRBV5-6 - CASSNGLVIEQYF TGTGCCAGCAGCAACGGACTAGTAATCGAGCAGTACTTC
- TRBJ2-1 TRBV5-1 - CASSLQSLESSNEQFF TGCGCCAGCAGCTTGCAGAGTCTAGAATCGTCCAATGAGCAGTTCTTC
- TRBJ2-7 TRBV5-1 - CASSLGGLVVSSYEQYF TGCGCCAGCAGCTTGGGGGGACTCGTGGTCTCCTCCTACGAGCAGTACTTC
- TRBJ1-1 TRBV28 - CASSRVAENTEAFF TGTGCCAGCAGTCGGGTTGCGGAGAACACTGAAGCTTTCTTT
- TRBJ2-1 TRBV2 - CASTGVGDEQFF TGTGCCAGCACAGGGGTAGGGGATGAGCAGTTCTTC
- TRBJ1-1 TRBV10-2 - CASSESGGTTEAFF TGCGCCAGCAGTGAGTCAGGAGGGACGACTGAAGCTTTCTTT
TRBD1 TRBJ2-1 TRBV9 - CASSVQDRADNEQFF TGTGCCAGCAGCGTTCAGGACAGGGCTGACAATGAGCAGTTCTTC
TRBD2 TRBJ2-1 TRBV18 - CASSSTSGRGAEQFF TGTGCCAGCTCATCGACTAGCGGGAGAGGGGCTGAGCAGTTCTTC
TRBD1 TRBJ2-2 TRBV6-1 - CASSLQGVNTGELFF TGTGCCAGCAGCCTACAGGGGGTAAACACCGGGGAGCTGTTTTTT
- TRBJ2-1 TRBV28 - CASSLTRSRFGNEQFF TGTGCCAGCAGTTTAACGAGGTCGCGTTTCGGCAATGAGCAGTTCTTC
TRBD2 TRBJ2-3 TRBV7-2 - CASSFRSGRALDTQYF TGTGCCAGCAGCTTTCGGAGCGGGAGGGCCTTAGATACGCAGTATTTT
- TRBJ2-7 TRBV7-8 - CASSDRSEQYF TGTGCCAGCAGCGACCGGAGCGAGCAGTACTTC
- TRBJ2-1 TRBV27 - CASKSGSVSYNEQFF TGTGCCAGCAAGAGTGGGAGCGTGTCCTACAATGAGCAGTTCTTC
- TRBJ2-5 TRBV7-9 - CASSLDRNQETQYF TGTGCCAGCAGCCTCGACAGGAACCAAGAGACCCAGTACTTC
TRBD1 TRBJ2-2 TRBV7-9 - CASSPRTGSIGELFF TGTGCCAGCAGCCCCCGGACAGGGTCGATCGGGGAGCTGTTTTTT
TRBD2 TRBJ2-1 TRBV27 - CASSLVSGRDNEQFF TGTGCCAGCAGTTTAGTTAGCGGGAGGGACAATGAGCAGTTCTTC
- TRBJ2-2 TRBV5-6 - CASSLERVGELFF TGTGCCAGCAGCTTGGAGCGGGTAGGGGAGCTGTTTTTT
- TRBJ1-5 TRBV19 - CASSITVISNQPQHF TGTGCCAGTAGTATAACAGTAATTAGCAATCAGCCCCAGCATTTT
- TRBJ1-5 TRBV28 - CASSLTGVGVGQPQHF TGTGCCAGCAGTCTTACAGGTGTGGGTGTCGGTCAGCCCCAGCATTTT
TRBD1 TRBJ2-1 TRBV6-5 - CASSYSTGVGEQFF TGTGCCAGCAGTTATTCAACAGGGGTTGGTGAGCAGTTCTTC
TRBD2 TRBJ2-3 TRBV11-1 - CASSPMGLAGRTDTQYF TGTGCCAGCAGCCCCATGGGACTAGCGGGCCGCACAGATACGCAGTATTTT
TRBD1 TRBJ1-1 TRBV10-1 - CASSEGTGGTYEAFF TGCGCCAGCAGTGAAGGGACAGGGGGCACCTATGAAGCTTTCTTT
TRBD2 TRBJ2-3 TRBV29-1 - CSAGQAGVVDTQYF TGCAGCGCCGGCCAGGCGGGAGTGGTAGATACGCAGTATTTT
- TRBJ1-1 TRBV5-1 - CASSLGQVDTEAFF TGCGCCAGCAGCTTGGGGCAGGTGGACACTGAAGCTTTCTTT
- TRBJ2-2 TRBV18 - CASSQGGRLTGELFF TGTGCCAGCTCCCAAGGGGGACGCCTCACCGGGGAGCTGTTTTTT
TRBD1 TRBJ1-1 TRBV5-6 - CASSPGQGYTEAFF TGTGCCAGCAGCCCCGGACAGGGATACACTGAAGCTTTCTTT
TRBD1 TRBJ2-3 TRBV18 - CASSPWTGEADTQYF TGTGCCAGCTCACCATGGACAGGGGAGGCCGATACGCAGTATTTT
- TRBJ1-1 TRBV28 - CASGWAGEKSEAFF TGTGCCAGCGGATGGGCCGGGGAGAAGTCTGAAGCTTTCTTT
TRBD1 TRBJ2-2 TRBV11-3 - CASSLGQGTGELFF TGTGCCAGCAGCTTAGGACAGGGGACCGGGGAGCTGTTTTTT
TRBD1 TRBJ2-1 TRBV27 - CASRGGIEQFF TGTGCCAGCAGAGGGGGCATTGAGCAGTTCTTC
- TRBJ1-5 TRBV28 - CASSLRRGGSGNQPQHF TGTGCCAGCAGTTTAAGAAGGGGAGGGTCGGGCAATCAGCCCCAGCATTTT
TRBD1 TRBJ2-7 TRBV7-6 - CASSLAGGQGSYEQYF TGTGCCAGCAGCTTAGCAGGGGGACAGGGAAGCTACGAGCAGTACTTC
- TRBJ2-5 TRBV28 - CASSNTGKETQYF TGTGCCAGCAGTAATACAGGGAAAGAGACCCAGTACTTC